The next 28 T cell receptor beta chains were all read from a single sample in a study of OX40 agonist ivuxolimab in advanced cancers. The library was obtained by the immunoSEQ multiplex PCR assay. TCRdb carries this immuneACCESS record with in-frame sequences only. Its versions omit some clonotypes, under half of them owing to an unresolved V gene in the studies checked, with the rest unexplained. The sample table contains 30,000 to 35,000 clones; only one count was recorded for approximately 80% of them. The ten largest account for approximately 14% of the sample. Material: CD4+ or CD8+ T cells sorted from blood, obtained in a trial of the OX40 agonist ivuxolimab. These receptors were taken from an adult with an advanced solid tumor such as melanoma, head and neck, liver or kidney cancer.

The rearrangement uses TRBV28 and TRBJ2-5, with D possibly being TRBD1 (6 bases). Germline loops: CDR1 MDHEN, CDR2 SYDVKM. The CDR3 runs to 18 residues. V gave up 2 bases and J gave up 2 bases, with 21 bases separating them. CDR3 protein: CASSLDLQGTEPQETQYF. DNA for the CDR3: TGTGCCAGCAGTTTAGATCTCCAGGGGACGGAACCACAAGAGACCCAGTACTTC.

A few counts support this clone. This chain connects TRBV7-9 to TRBJ1-6; D is perhaps TRBD1 (6 bases). Per the germline V gene, CDR1 is SEHNR and CDR2 is FQNEAQ (reference sequence). V dropped 5 bases and J dropped 6 bases, with 17 bases sitting between them. The CDR3 is made up of 16 amino acids. CDR3 in amino acids: CASSRGTGFANSPLHF. DNA for the CDR3: TGTGCCAGCAGCCGAGGTACAGGGTTCGCTAATTCACCCCTCCACTTT.

Regarding this clone: A much larger clone is a single base away; this may be a read error. The rearrangement joins TRBV7-8 to TRBJ1-1; TRBD1 matches at 8 bases. The CDR3 sequence is 13 residues long. Germline values: CDR1 SGHVS, CDR2 FQNEAQ. The CDR3 sequence: CAGSQTGAGTAFF. In DNA form, the CDR3 reads TGTGCCGGCAGCCAGACAGGGGCCGGCACGGCTTTCTTT. Filled out from reference TRBV7-8 and TRBJ1-1, the complete variable domain reads GAGVSQSPRYKVAKRGQDVALRCDPISGHVSLFWYQQALGQGPEFLTYFQNEAQLDKSGLPSDRFFAERPEGSVSTLKIQRTQQEDSAVYLCAGSQTGAGTAFFGQGTRLTVV.

This chain connects TRBV15 to TRBJ2-7; no reliable D call. The CDR3 consists of 14 residues. Trimming cost V 5 bases and J 1 base, with 12 bases left between them. Germline V CDR1 and CDR2: LNHNV, YYDKDF (reference sequence). The CDR3 reads CATSAGGGSYEQYF. As DNA, the CDR3 is TGTGCCACCAGCGCAGGCGGCGGATCCTACGAGCAGTACTTC.

This chain connects TRBV4-1 to TRBJ2-1, with TRBD2 matching over 8 bases. V lost 1 base and J lost 2; bases outside the gene matches: 4. Germline lookup yields CDR1 MGHRA and CDR2 YSYEKL. This CDR3 is built from 16 residues. The CDR3 protein is CASSQGRTSTYNEQFF. The CDR3, as DNA: TGCGCCAGCAGCCAAGGGCGGACTAGCACCTACAATGAGCAGTTCTTC.

This clone has a single count. As DNA, the CDR3 is TGTGCCTGGAGTGTGGAGACAGGAAGGAGTTCACCCCTCCACTTT. Its translation is CAWSVETGRSSPLHF. The V call is TRBV30, the J call TRBJ1-6, with D perhaps matching TRBD1 (6 bases). From germline, CDR1 is GTSNPN and CDR2 SVGIG (reference sequence). Trimming shortened V by 0 bases and J by 9 bases, and 15 bases separated the two germline ends. There are 15 residues in the CDR3.

The rearrangement links TRBV4-2 to TRBJ2-5; 15 bases line up with TRBD2. Trimming at V came to 4 bases and at J to 6 bases, leaving 9 bases not matched to a gene. CDR3 size: 17 residues. Germline CDR1 reads LGHNA; CDR2 reads YNFKEQ. CDR3 sequence (DNA): TGTGCCAGCAGCCTTGGACTAGCGGGAGGGCCGGCGAAGACCCAGTACTTC. Translating gives CASSLGLAGGPAKTQYF.

The J gene is TRBJ2-5, the V gene TRBV14; 7 bases are shared with TRBD2. The germline V gene encodes CDR1 SGHDN and CDR2 FVKESK. This CDR3 has 15 residues. V dropped 2 bases and J dropped 5; count of bases not matched to a gene: 8. Here the CDR3 reads CASSQLPAGSETQYF. The CDR3 region has the DNA TGTGCCAGCAGCCAATTGCCAGCGGGAAGTGAGACCCAGTACTTC.

The chain uses TRBV21-1 and TRBJ2-7; the tabulated D call, TRBD1, remains unverified against the DNA. TRBV21-1 is a recognized pseudogene. This CDR3 spans 18 amino acids. CDR3 sequence: CASSATKFPGQGVYEQYF. The CDR3, as DNA: TGTGCCAGCAGCGCAACTAAATTTCCGGGACAGGGGGTATACGAGCAGTACTTC.

This clone has just one count. The chain is built from TRBV28 and TRBJ1-2; D ambiguous. This CDR3 has 12 amino acids. With 3 bases removed from V and 8 bases from J, the gap between germline ends came to 10 bases. Germline values: CDR1 MDHEN, CDR2 SYDVKM. The DNA of the CDR3 is TGTGCCAGCAGTTTGGCCGCGGCCGGCTACACCTTC. Translated: CASSLAAAGYTF.

The chain has TRBV10-1 and TRBJ1-5; D unresolved. CDR1 and CDR2 (germline): WNHNN, SYGVQD (reference sequence). The CDR3 sequence is 15 residues long. V was cut by 4 bases and J by 6 bases, with 16 bases left in between. Written as DNA, the CDR3 is TGCGCCAGCAGTGTTAAGGGATGGGTCGGTCAGCCCCAGCATTTT. As protein: CASSVKGWVGQPQHF.

The chain recombines TRBV9 with TRBJ1-2; TRBD1 matches 7 bases. CDR1 and CDR2 (germline): SGDLS, YYNGEE. The CDR3 extends over 14 amino acids. J lost 0 bases, V lost 4 bases, and 3 bases had no gene match. The CDR3 sequence is CASSPGTANYGYTF. The CDR3, as DNA: TGTGCCAGCAGCCCCGGGACAGCTAACTATGGCTACACCTTC.

The gene calls are TRBV6-5 and TRBJ1-4; the match to TRBD1 covers 9 bases. This CDR3 contains 14 residues. Per germline, CDR1 MNHEY and CDR2 SVGAGI. Trimming at V came to 5 bases and at J to 7 bases, leaving 5 bases not matched to a gene. The CDR3 sequence: CASSPDRGVEKLFF. The CDR3 bases are TGTGCCAGCAGTCCTGACAGGGGGGTTGAAAAACTGTTTTTT.

V and J are TRBV7-9 and TRBJ2-5, with a tentative D call TRBD1 (6 bases). The CDR3 has 14 amino acids. Germline V gene data show CDR1 as SEHNR and CDR2 as FQNEAQ (reference sequence). Trimming removed 1 base from V and 4 bases from J, with 10 bases in between. The CDR3: CASSLEGRGETQYF. The DNA of the CDR3 is TGTGCCAGCAGCTTAGAGGGCAGGGGAGAGACCCAGTACTTC. Full variable domain (missing parts from reference TRBV7-9 and TRBJ2-5): DTGVSQNPRHKITKRGQNVTFRCDPISEHNRLYWYRQTLGQGPEFLTYFQNEAQLEKSRLLSDRFSAERPKGSFSTLEIQRTEQGDSAMYLCASSLEGRGETQYFGPGTRLLVL.

This chain links TRBV7-2 with TRBJ2-4; D perhaps matches TRBD2 (6 bases). V gave up 5 bases and J gave up 3 bases, with 14 bases separating them. The CDR3 length is 15 residues. Germline V gives CDR1 SGHTA, CDR2 FQGNSA. CDR3 coding DNA: TGTGCCAGCAGCCTTAGTAGGACTAACAAAAACATTCAGTACTTC. It specifies CASSLSRTNKNIQYF.

This clone was counted a single time. The genes are TRBV19 and TRBJ1-1; no definite D call. Trimming took 0 bases from V and 1 from J, leaving 6 bases between them. CDR3 size: 14 residues. Germline V lookup: CDR1 LNHDA, CDR2 SQIVND (reference sequence). The CDR3 coding sequence is TGTGCCAGTAGTATAGATCTAGAGAACACTGAAGCTTTCTTT. This codes for CASSIDLENTEAFF. Full variable domain (remainder filled in from reference TRBV19 and TRBJ1-1): DGGITQSPKYLFRKEGQNVTLSCEQNLNHDAMYWYRQDPGQGLRLIYYSQIVNDFQKGDIAEGYSVSREKKESFPLTVTSAQKNPTAFYLCASSIDLENTEAFFGQGTRLTVV.

CDR3 sequence (DNA): TGTGCCAGCACCACTTCGGGGGTGTGGAATTCACCCCTCCACTTT. Residues: CASTTSGVWNSPLHF. The chain joins TRBV5-6 to TRBJ1-6, with D tentatively TRBD1 (5 bases). V was trimmed by 6 bases and J by 7 bases, leaving 17 bases between them. The V gene's germline CDR1 is SGHDT and CDR2 YYEEEE. The CDR3 length is 15 residues.

This chain uses TRBV10-3 with TRBJ2-1; 7 bases align to TRBD2. The CDR3 runs 15 residues. The germline V gene has CDR1 ENHRY and CDR2 SYGVKD. The J segment lost 5 bases and the V segment lost 2 bases, leaving 6 bases of the junction unmatched. The DNA of the CDR3 is TGTGCCATCAGTGAGGCGGGACTACCTAACAATGAGCAGTTCTTC. Translation gives CAISEAGLPNNEQFF.

This sequence joins TRBV28 and TRBJ1-5, with D possibly being TRBD1 (6 bases). CDR1 and CDR2 from the germline V gene are MDHEN and SYDVKM. The germline V and J ends were trimmed by 4 bases and 3 bases, with 16 bases remaining between them. The CDR3 loop spans 16 amino acids. CDR3 loop: CASSSSQGSVNQPQHF. CDR3 coding DNA: TGTGCCAGCAGTTCCTCACAGGGATCGGTCAATCAGCCCCAGCATTTT.

Notes on this clone: Different DNA sequences within this sample yield the same CDR3. This chain connects TRBV5-1 to TRBJ2-1; D gene unclear. The V gene's germline CDR1 is SGHRS and CDR2 YFSETQ. The CDR3 contains 15 residues. With 0 bases removed from V and 4 bases from J, the gap between germline ends came to 11 bases. The CDR3 nucleotides read TGCGCCAGCAGCTTGGAAAGGTTCTCTTACAATGAGCAGTTCTTC. It encodes CASSLERFSYNEQFF.

This chain uses TRBV27 with TRBJ2-1; 10 nucleotides line up with TRBD1. V dropped 5 bases and J dropped 2; count of bases not matched to a gene: 6. The germline V gene has CDR1 MNHEY and CDR2 SMNVEV (reference sequence). This CDR3 is 16 amino acids long. The CDR3 coding sequence is TGTGCCAGCAGTACCCGGGACAGGGGCGCCTACAATGAGCAGTTCTTC. This encodes CASSTRDRGAYNEQFF.

The chain joins TRBV4-1 to TRBJ2-3; TRBD2 matches 8 bases. Germline V lookup: CDR1 MGHRA, CDR2 YSYEKL. V lost 1 base, J lost 6 bases, and 12 bases stayed unmatched. The CDR3 contains 17 residues. The CDR3 here is CASSQGAKLAAGDTQYF. DNA for the CDR3: TGCGCCAGCAGCCAAGGAGCTAAACTAGCGGCAGGGGATACGCAGTATTTT.

The rearrangement joins TRBV5-8 to TRBJ2-1, with TRBD2 matching over 14 bases. With V trimmed by 4 bases and J by 9 bases, 6 bases remained unmatched. The CDR3 loop spans 15 amino acids. Germline assignment: CDR1 SGHTS and CDR2 YDEGEE. Here the CDR3 reads CASSGGTSGSLEQFF. The CDR3 DNA reads TGTGCCAGCAGCGGAGGGACTAGCGGGAGCCTTGAGCAGTTCTTC.

The CDR3 loop reads CASKSLSTDTQYF. CDR3 DNA sequence: TGTGCCAGCAAGTCCCTCTCCACAGATACGCAGTATTTT. The rearrangement joins TRBV6-5 to TRBJ2-3; the D is unclear. Germline values: CDR1 MNHEY, CDR2 SVGAGI. Trimming removed 7 bases from V and 2 bases from J, with 10 bases in between. The CDR3 length is 13 residues.

The chain employs TRBV10-3 and TRBJ2-5; TRBD1 aligns across 10 bases. The germline gives CDR1 ENHRY, CDR2 SYGVKD. This CDR3 has 14 residues. V shed 6 bases, J shed 5 bases, and the junction held 6 bases outside the gene matches. The CDR3 loop reads CAISVGQGSETQYF. The CDR3 bases are TGTGCCATCAGCGTGGGACAGGGGTCGGAGACCCAGTACTTC.

The chain has TRBV20-1 and TRBJ2-3; D remains ambiguous. This CDR3 spans 11 amino acids. Germline V gene data show CDR1 as DFQATT and CDR2 as SNEGSKA (reference sequence). The V end lost 2 bases, the J end lost 9 bases, and 9 bases lay between the germline ends. In DNA, the CDR3 is TGCAGTGCTAGATCTGGGAACACGCAGTATTTT. Protein sequence: CSARSGNTQYF.

This clone has just one count. Here the CDR3 reads CASSEGGSPLKLFF. Here the CDR3 DNA reads TGTGCCAGCAGCGAAGGGGGCAGTCCCCTCAAACTGTTTTTT. The chain combines TRBV7-2 with TRBJ1-4; 7 nucleotides match TRBD1. Germline loops: CDR1 SGHTA, CDR2 FQGNSA. There are 14 residues in the CDR3. The trim removed 5 bases at V and 11 bases at J, leaving 11 bases unmatched.

This rearrangement joins TRBV30 to TRBJ1-2; D remains unclear. CDR3 length: 13 residues. The V gene's germline CDR1 is GTSNPN and CDR2 SVGIG (reference sequence). V lost 0 bases to trimming and J lost 8 bases, with 13 bases between them. CDR3 residues: CAWSVKGSGGYTF. CDR3 sequence (DNA): TGTGCCTGGAGTGTAAAAGGGTCCGGCGGCTACACCTTC.